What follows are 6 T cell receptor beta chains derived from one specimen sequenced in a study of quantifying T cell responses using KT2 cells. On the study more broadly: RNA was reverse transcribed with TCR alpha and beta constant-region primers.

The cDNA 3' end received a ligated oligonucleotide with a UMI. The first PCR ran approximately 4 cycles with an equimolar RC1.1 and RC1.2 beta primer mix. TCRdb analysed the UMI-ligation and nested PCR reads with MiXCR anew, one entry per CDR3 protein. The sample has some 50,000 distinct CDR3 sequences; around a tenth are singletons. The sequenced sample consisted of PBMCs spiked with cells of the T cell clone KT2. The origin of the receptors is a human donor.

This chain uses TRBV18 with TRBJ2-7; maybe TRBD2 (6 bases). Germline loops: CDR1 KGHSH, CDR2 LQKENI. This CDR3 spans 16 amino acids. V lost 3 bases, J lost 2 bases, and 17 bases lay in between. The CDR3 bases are TGTGCCAGCTCACCTCCGGGACTCCCAAACCCCTACGAGCAGTACTTC. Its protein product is CASSPPGLPNPYEQYF. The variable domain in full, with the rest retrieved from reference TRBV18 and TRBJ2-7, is NAGVMQNPRHLVRRRGQEARLRCSPMKGHSHVYWYRQLPEEGLKFMVYLQKENIIDESGMPKERFSAEFPKEGPSILRIQQVVRGDSAAYFCASSPPGLPNPYEQYFGPGTRLTVT.

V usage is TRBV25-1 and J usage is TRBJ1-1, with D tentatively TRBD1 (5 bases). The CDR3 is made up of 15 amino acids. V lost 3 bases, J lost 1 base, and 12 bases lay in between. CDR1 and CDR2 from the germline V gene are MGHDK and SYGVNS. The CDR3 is CASSDYIGTNTEAFF. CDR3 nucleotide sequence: TGTGCCAGCAGTGATTATATTGGGACGAACACTGAAGCTTTCTTT.

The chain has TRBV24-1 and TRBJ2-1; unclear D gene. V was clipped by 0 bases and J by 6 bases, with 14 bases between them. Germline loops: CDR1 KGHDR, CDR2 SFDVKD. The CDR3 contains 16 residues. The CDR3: CATSDLRFGSTNEQFF. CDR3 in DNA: TGTGCCACCAGTGATTTGAGGTTTGGAAGCACCAATGAGCAGTTCTTC.

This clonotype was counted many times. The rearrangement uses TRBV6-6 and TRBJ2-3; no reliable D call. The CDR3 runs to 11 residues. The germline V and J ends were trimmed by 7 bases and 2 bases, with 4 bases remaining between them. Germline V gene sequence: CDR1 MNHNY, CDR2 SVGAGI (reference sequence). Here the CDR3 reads CASTHTDTQYF. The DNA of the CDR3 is TGTGCCAGCACCCACACAGATACGCAGTATTTT.

The CDR3 loop is CASSPRTTGLGVNTEAFF. CDR3 nucleotides: TGTGCCAGCTCACCACGCACTACGGGCCTGGGGGTGAACACTGAAGCTTTCTTT. V and J are TRBV18 and TRBJ1-1; possibly TRBD1 for D (5 bases). CDR1 is KGHSH, CDR2 LQKENI, per germline. The V and J ends lost 1 base and 0 bases respectively, with 18 bases between them. The CDR3 covers 18 residues.

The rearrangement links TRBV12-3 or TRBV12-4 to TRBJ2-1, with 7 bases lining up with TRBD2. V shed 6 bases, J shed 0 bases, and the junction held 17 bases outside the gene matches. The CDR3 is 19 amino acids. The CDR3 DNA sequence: TGTGCCAGCAGGGCTACCTTAGGAAGCGGGATAAGCTCCTACAATGAGCAGTTCTTC. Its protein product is CASRATLGSGISSYNEQFF.